These T cell receptor beta chains were read from a single sample in a study of blood T cell repertoires in COVID-19. Method: immunoSEQ multiplex PCR; TCRdb's copy keeps in-frame clones and lacks some. The sample lists 110,000 or so clones; approximately 81% were seen once. The sequenced sample was peripheral blood. All receptors derive from an elderly man with acute or convalescent COVID-19. Both conserved end residues are part of each CDR3. The D gene is left open where the match is weak. Clone size appears in some rows only: once, few, many, or a class for an expanded clone.

TRBJ2-1 | . | TRBD2 | TRBV28 | TGTGCCAGCAGTGGATCCGGGACTAGAAGGGGGAGCTCCTACAATGAGCAGTTCTTC | CASSGSGTRRGSSYNEQFF
TRBJ1-2 | . | TRBD1 | TRBV2 | TGTGCCACCAGGACAGGGGACAGATCTAACTATGGCTACACCTTC | CATRTGDRSNYGYTF
TRBJ2-7 | . | . | TRBV28 | TGTGCCAGCAGTTCGACATCACCCTCCTACGAGCAGTACTTC | CASSSTSPSYEQYF
TRBJ2-5 | few | . | TRBV7-2 | TGTGCCAGCAGCTTAAACTCAGGGGGGGAGACCCAGTACTTC | CASSLNSGGETQYF
TRBJ2-7 | once | TRBD2 | TRBV5-1 | TGCGCCAGCAGCCACACTAGCGGGACCTACGAGCAGTACTTC | CASSHTSGTYEQYF
TRBJ1-6 | . | TRBD1 | TRBV5-1 | TGCGCCAGCACCGAACAGGGGGCGGATAATTCACCCCTCCACTTT | CASTEQGADNSPLHF
TRBJ2-1 | . | TRBD2 | TRBV5-1 | TGCGCCAGCAGCGGGGAACTAGCGGGGATATCAAATGAGCAGTTCTTC | CASSGELAGISNEQFF
TRBJ1-4 | . | TRBD1 | TRBV30 | TGTGCCTGGAGCGTATTGGGGACAGGGGATGAAAAACTGTTTTTT | CAWSVLGTGDEKLFF
TRBJ2-1 | . | . | TRBV2 | TGTGCCAGCAGTGATCAACAGGGAAACGGGCAGTTCTTC | CASSDQQGNGQFF
TRBJ1-6 | few | . | TRBV16 | TGTGCCAGCAGCAGGGCAGGGAATTCACCCCTCCACTTT | CASSRAGNSPLHF
TRBJ2-7 | few | TRBD1 | TRBV28 | TGTGCCAGCAGTTTACCCTTCGCTGGACAGGGAAAACAGTACTTC | CASSLPFAGQGKQYF
TRBJ1-1 | . | TRBD1 | TRBV7-9 | TGTGCCAGCAGCTCCAGGACAGGGAGGACTGAAGCTTTCTTT | CASSSRTGRTEAFF
TRBJ1-6 | . | . | TRBV28 | TGTGCCAGCAGCTTACCCTCACAGGCCCTCTCACCCCTCCACTTT | CASSLPSQALSPLHF
TRBJ2-3 | . | TRBD1 | TRBV24-1 | TGTGCCACTAGGGACAGGGGATCAGATACGCAGTATTTT | CATRDRGSDTQYF
TRBJ1-2 | few | . | TRBV5-6 | TGTGCCAGCAGCCCAACAGGGCCTCCCTATGGCTACACCTTC | CASSPTGPPYGYTF
TRBJ1-1 | . | . | TRBV18 | TGTGCCAGCTCACTCTCGGACCGTTCGGGAACTTTCTTT | CASSLSDRSGTFF
TRBJ2-3 | . | . | TRBV11-1 | TGTGCCAGCAGCTCAGGGGACACAGATACGCAGTATTTT | CASSSGDTDTQYF
TRBJ1-2 | . | TRBD1 | TRBV2 | TGTGCCAGCAGTGGCGGACAGGGGAGCAGGGGCTACACCTTC | CASSGGQGSRGYTF
TRBJ1-1 | . | TRBD1 | TRBV9 | TGTGCCAGCAGCCCCCGGACAGGGATGAACACTGAAGCTTTCTTT | CASSPRTGMNTEAFF
TRBJ1-3 | . | . | TRBV18 | TGTGCCAGCTCACCACAAGTCAGCAGGGGTGGAAACACCATATATTTT | CASSPQVSRGGNTIYF
TRBJ2-1 | few | TRBD2 | TRBV11-2 | TGTGCCAGCAGCTTAAAGGAAACCATAGCGGGAAGCTCCTACAATGAGCAGTTCTTC | CASSLKETIAGSSYNEQFF
TRBJ2-3 | . | TRBD1 | TRBV4-3 | TGCGCCAGCAGCCGCAGGGGGCGCGGCACAGATACGCAGTATTTT | CASSRRGRGTDTQYF
TRBJ2-7 | . | TRBD1 | TRBV5-1 | TGCGCCAGCAGCTTAGGGCCGGGACAGGGGACCTACGAGCAGTACTTC | CASSLGPGQGTYEQYF